One and the same sample provided the 26 T cell receptor beta chains below, sequenced in a study of cytomegalovirus exposure and HLA in healthy donors. In the PCR, 60 Vbeta and 13 Jbeta primers were used. The repertoire was sequenced with immunoSEQ multiplex PCR; TCRdb's copy has only in-frame clones and lacks some. Of 30,000 to 45,000 clones listed, roughly 81% are singletons. The sequencing input was PBMCs. Every receptor here comes from a woman aged 40 to 49 in good health and CMV-seronegative.

This clone occurred a few times. This chain links TRBV7-9 with TRBJ1-1; weak D call: TRBD1 (5 bases). Deletions cut 1 base from V and 6 bases from J, with 12 bases between. From germline, CDR1 is SEHNR and CDR2 FQNEAQ (reference sequence). This CDR3 contains 14 residues. The CDR3 region is CASSLVSGMAEAFF. Written as DNA, the CDR3 is TGTGCCAGCAGCTTAGTATCAGGGATGGCTGAAGCTTTCTTT.

The chain is built from TRBV6-5 and TRBJ1-1, with D hard to call. CDR1 MNHEY and CDR2 SVGAGI come from the germline V gene. Trimming took 2 bases from V and 3 from J, leaving 7 bases between them. The CDR3 is made up of 13 amino acids. CDR3 in DNA: TGTGCCAGCAGTTACAACGGGGACACTGAAGCTTTCTTT. Its protein product is CASSYNGDTEAFF.

The chain joins TRBV7-6 to TRBJ2-3, with TRBD2 matching 7 bases. Germline V gene lookup returns CDR1 SGHVS and CDR2 FNYEAQ. The V gene end was trimmed by 5 bases and the J gene end by 5 bases; junction bases not matched to a gene: 10. CDR3 length equals 15 residues. The chain's CDR3 is CASSRVGRGRDTQYF. The DNA of the CDR3 is TGTGCCAGCAGCCGCGTGGGGCGGGGGAGAGATACGCAGTATTTT.

This clone was found a few times. This chain connects TRBV29-1 to TRBJ2-1; possibly TRBD1 for D (5 bases). The germline V gene encodes CDR1 SQVTM and CDR2 ANQGSEA. The V gene lost 4 bases and the J gene lost 10 bases, with 20 bases spanning the gap. The length of the CDR3 is 14 residues. For the CDR3, the DNA is TGCAGCGTTGTTTGGGTCAGGGCCCCCTTGGAGCAGTTCTTC. It translates to CSVVWVRAPLEQFF.

The rearrangement uses TRBV7-9 and TRBJ2-5; TRBD2 is a possible D gene (5 bases). V was trimmed by 7 bases and J by 1 base, leaving 13 bases between them. The CDR3 runs to 14 residues. The germline CDR1 and CDR2 sequences are SEHNR and FQNEAQ (reference sequence). CDR3: CASTPSLVQETQYF. CDR3 nucleotide sequence: TGTGCCAGCACCCCTAGCCTGGTCCAAGAGACCCAGTACTTC.

This chain links TRBV25-1 with TRBJ2-7; 8 bases are a match to TRBD1. Germline V gene lookup returns CDR1 MGHDK and CDR2 SYGVNS. Trimming cost V 7 bases and J 3 bases; bases outside gene matches: 20. The CDR3 is 18 amino acids. CDR3 bases: TGTGCCAGCACCCTGACAGGGGCAAATTTGTCTTGGGTCTACGAGCAGTACGTC. Translation gives CASTLTGANLSWVYEQYV.

This sequence joins TRBV5-4 and TRBJ2-3; 8 positions match TRBD1. After removal of 4 bases from V and 0 bases from J, the junction contained 7 bases not matched to a gene. The germline V gene encodes CDR1 SGHNT and CDR2 YYREEE (reference sequence). There are 16 residues in the CDR3. The CDR3, as DNA: TGTGCCAGCAGCCACCAGGGGGCGCTTAGCACAGATACGCAGTATTTT. Protein sequence: CASSHQGALSTDTQYF.

This chain links TRBV7-6 with TRBJ1-5; a weak D match, TRBD1 (5 bases). V lost 7 bases and J 7 bases, leaving 20 bases between the germline ends. In germline, CDR1 is SGHVS, CDR2 FNYEAQ. CDR3 length: 15 residues. DNA for the CDR3: TGTGCCAGCACCGTAAGAGCTGGGGGAGGACAGCCCCAGCATTTT. Translating gives CASTVRAGGGQPQHF.

This chain joins TRBV25-1 and TRBJ1-2, with D maybe TRBD1 (5 bases). The CDR3 sequence is 17 residues long. CDR1 is MGHDK, CDR2 SYGVNS, per germline. Trimming removed 5 bases at V and 0 bases at J, with 19 bases between. This CDR3 reads CASSPGTEGTANYGYTF. The CDR3 DNA reads as TGTGCCAGCAGTCCAGGGACGGAGGGAACCGCTAACTATGGCTACACCTTC.

This clone appeared a single time. J is TRBJ1-3 and V is TRBV19, with D possibly being TRBD1 (6 bases). V lost 3 bases, J lost 4 bases, and 13 bases lay in between. Per germline, CDR1 LNHDA and CDR2 SQIVND (reference sequence). The CDR3 totals 15 residues. The CDR3 sequence is CASSISGQHGNTIYF. Written as DNA, the CDR3 is TGTGCCAGTAGTATCTCCGGACAGCACGGAAACACCATATATTTT.

The table lists this clone with a few counts. The chain links TRBV29-1 to TRBJ2-2; D perhaps matches TRBD1 (5 bases). Trimming cost V 7 bases and J 4 bases, with 7 bases left between them. This CDR3 spans 11 amino acids. Per the germline V gene, CDR1 is SQVTM and CDR2 is ANQGSEA. CDR3 loop: CSGQGTGELFF. DNA of the CDR3: TGCAGCGGCCAGGGCACCGGGGAGCTGTTTTTT.

The V call is TRBV9, the J call TRBJ1-4; possibly TRBD1 for D (5 bases). The CDR3 runs to 15 residues. CDR1 and CDR2 from the germline V gene are SGDLS and YYNGEE. The germline V and J ends were trimmed by 3 bases and 5 bases, with 14 bases remaining between them. This CDR3 is CASSALGHLNEKLFF. DNA of the CDR3: TGTGCCAGCAGCGCCTTAGGACATTTAAATGAAAAACTGTTTTTT.

The chain couples TRBV6-5 to TRBJ1-1; D perhaps matches TRBD1 (5 bases). Germline V gives CDR1 MNHEY, CDR2 SVGAGI. The length of the CDR3 is 15 residues. The V gene lost 0 bases and the J gene lost 1 base, with 9 bases spanning the gap. CDR3: CASSYSRTQNTEAFF. In DNA form, the CDR3 reads TGTGCCAGCAGTTACTCGAGGACACAGAACACTGAAGCTTTCTTT.

The V call is TRBV7-9, the J call TRBJ1-2, with a tentative D call TRBD1 (5 bases). Germline loops: CDR1 SEHNR, CDR2 FQNEAQ (reference sequence). V was shortened by 1 base and J by 7 bases, with 13 bases between the two germline ends. The CDR3 sequence is 14 residues long. The CDR3 DNA follows: TGTGCCAGCAGCTTAGGGGCGGGGGAAGTTGGCTACACCTTC. This translates into CASSLGAGEVGYTF.

The gene calls are TRBV7-2 and TRBJ2-3; 7 nucleotides line up with TRBD2. Germline values: CDR1 SGHTA, CDR2 FQGNSA. This CDR3 is built from 15 residues. The ends lost 5 bases at V and 5 bases at J; junction bases unmatched: 10. CDR3 amino acids: CASSLSGTPLDTQYF. As DNA, the CDR3 is TGTGCCAGCAGCCTCAGCGGGACGCCGTTAGATACGCAGTATTTT.

This chain joins TRBV5-4 and TRBJ1-2, with 10 nucleotides matching TRBD1. Germline values: CDR1 SGHNT, CDR2 YYREEE (reference sequence). The CDR3 covers 13 residues. V lost 4 bases, J lost 5 bases, and 2 bases stayed unmatched. The CDR3 region has the DNA TGTGCCAGCAGCCGACAGGGGGCTTATGGCTACACCTTC. It is translated as CASSRQGAYGYTF.

The CDR3 reads CASTAGWENTEAFF. The DNA for the CDR3 is TGTGCCAGCACAGCGGGTTGGGAGAACACTGAAGCTTTCTTT. The chain has TRBV2 and TRBJ1-1; D gene uncertain. The CDR3 totals 14 residues. V dropped 7 bases and J dropped 1 base, with 13 bases sitting between them. Germline CDR1 reads SNHLY; CDR2 reads FYNNEI.

This clone has just a few counts. The gene calls are TRBV6-5 and TRBJ1-5; D perhaps matches TRBD1 (5 bases). V was pared by 0 bases and J by 10 bases, with 16 bases between. The CDR3 has 15 amino acids. Per germline, CDR1 MNHEY and CDR2 SVGAGI. Written as DNA, the CDR3 is TGTGCCAGCAGTTACTCGATTTCAGGGTATTTCCCCCAGCATTTT. The encoded protein is CASSYSISGYFPQHF.

V is TRBV2 and J is TRBJ1-1; D not resolved. The CDR3 covers 14 residues. V lost 6 bases and J 0 bases, leaving 11 bases between the germline ends. CDR1 is SNHLY, CDR2 FYNNEI, per germline. CDR3 sequence reads: CASRAHGMNTEAFF. As DNA, the CDR3 is TGTGCCAGCAGGGCCCACGGGATGAACACTGAAGCTTTCTTT.

The CDR3 DNA reads as TGTGCCAGCTCGCACGACAGGGGGCTAACAGATACGCAGTATTTT. Protein product: CASSHDRGLTDTQYF. This chain links TRBV18 with TRBJ2-3; 10 bases match TRBD1. The CDR3 has 15 residues. Unmatched junction bases numbered 6, after V lost 6 bases and J lost 3 bases. The V gene's germline CDR1 is KGHSH and CDR2 LQKENI.

CDR3 residues: CASSFGGQGADTQYF. CDR3 DNA: TGCGCCAGCAGCTTCGGTGGACAGGGTGCAGATACGCAGTATTTT. The chain carries TRBV5-1 and TRBJ2-3; TRBD1 matches at 8 bases. J lost 4 bases, V lost 2 bases, and 6 bases had no gene match. Germline lookup yields CDR1 SGHRS and CDR2 YFSETQ. This CDR3 is 15 amino acids long.

The genes are TRBV25-1 and TRBJ1-5; possibly TRBD1 for D (5 bases). V lost 4 bases and J 4 bases, leaving 11 bases between the germline ends. The CDR3 sequence is 14 residues long. The V gene's germline CDR1 is MGHDK and CDR2 SYGVNS. The CDR3: CASSGRQFNQPQHF. DNA of the CDR3: TGTGCCAGCAGTGGGCGACAGTTTAATCAGCCCCAGCATTTT.

The chain joins TRBV27 to TRBJ2-4; TRBD1 matches at 8 bases. Germline-derived CDR1 and CDR2 are MNHEY and SMNVEV (reference sequence). The V and J ends lost 7 bases and 5 bases, in that order; junction bases with no gene match: 10. The CDR3 is made up of 15 amino acids. The CDR3 DNA follows: TGTGCCAGCAAGGACAGGGAGGATGGGGAAAACATTCAGTACTTC. The encoded protein is CASKDREDGENIQYF.

In DNA form, the CDR3 reads TGTGCCAGTAGTATATTAAGCCAGACTAATCAGCCCCAGCATTTT. Its translation is CASSILSQTNQPQHF. J is TRBJ1-5 and V is TRBV19, with no clear D. Per germline, CDR1 LNHDA and CDR2 SQIVND (reference sequence). The CDR3 sequence is 15 residues long. The V end lost 2 bases, the J end lost 4 bases, and 12 bases lay between the germline ends.

This chain links TRBV4-1 with TRBJ1-2, with unresolved D. There are 15 residues in the CDR3. Germline V gives CDR1 MGHRA, CDR2 YSYEKL. V lost 7 bases, J lost 4 bases, and 19 bases lay in between. The CDR3 here is CASNRDPQPTYGYTF. The CDR3 DNA reads TGCGCCAGCAACCGAGACCCACAGCCGACCTATGGCTACACCTTC.

The chain combines TRBV29-1 with TRBJ2-3; no clear D gene. V lost 3 bases, J lost 4 bases, and 11 bases lay in between. CDR3 length: 13 residues. Looked up from germline, CDR1 is SQVTM and CDR2 is ANQGSEA. The CDR3 nucleotides read TGCAGCGTTGACTTCGGTTACTCAGATACGCAGTATTTT. Translating it yields CSVDFGYSDTQYF.